The 18 T cell receptor beta chains listed next were all sequenced from one sample in a study of cytomegalovirus exposure and HLA in healthy donors. The PCR contained 60 Vbeta and 13 Jbeta primers. TCRdb's table, derived via immunoSEQ multiplex PCR, lists solely in-frame clones and lacks some. Altogether about 150,000 clones are present, 65% to 85% being singletons, with the ten largest covering about 2.7%. Sequenced sample: PBMCs. Receptors originate from a man aged 18-30 years in good health and CMV-seronegative.

The chain combines TRBV6-1 with TRBJ2-1; D is unresolved. Trimming took off 5 bases at V and 8 bases at J, with 7 bases between the two ends. Germline V lookup: CDR1 MNHNS, CDR2 SASEGT. This CDR3 comprises 11 residues. CDR3 sequence (DNA): TGTGCCAGCAGTTCTCGGTATGAGCAGTTCTTC. It codes for CASSSRYEQFF.

The chain is built from TRBV5-1 and TRBJ2-3, with 10 bases that match TRBD2. This CDR3 is built from 19 residues. CDR1 is SGHRS and CDR2 is YFSETQ in the germline V gene. V lost 0 bases to trimming and J lost 2 bases; unmatched junction nucleotides: 12. The chain's CDR3 is CASSLASLAGAPFTDTQYF. The CDR3 nucleotides are TGCGCCAGCAGCTTGGCCAGCCTAGCGGGGGCCCCTTTCACAGATACGCAGTATTTT.

The J gene is TRBJ1-2, the V gene TRBV6-5; D uncertain. The CDR3 has 13 residues. The V end was cut by 6 bases, the J end by 4 bases, with 12 bases between. Germline V lookup: CDR1 MNHEY, CDR2 SVGAGI. CDR3 protein: CASSLGSSYGYTF. The CDR3 coding sequence is TGTGCCAGCAGCCTAGGTTCTAGCTATGGCTACACCTTC.

This clone has only a few counts. The CDR3 here is CASSFGTGGGSYGYTF. The CDR3 region has the DNA TGTGCCAGCAGCTTTGGGACAGGGGGGGGAAGCTATGGCTACACCTTC. This chain links TRBV7-2 with TRBJ1-2; 11 bases are a match to TRBD1. The trim removed 3 bases at V and 4 bases at J, leaving 7 bases unmatched. Germline V gives CDR1 SGHTA, CDR2 FQGNSA. This CDR3 contains 16 residues.

The V and J genes are TRBV7-9 and TRBJ1-2; D uncertain. The CDR3 sequence is 16 residues long. Trimming removed 1 base at V and 0 bases at J, with 12 bases between. The germline V gene has CDR1 SEHNR and CDR2 FQNEAQ (reference sequence). The CDR3 loop is CASSLGRPDTNYGYTF. In nucleotides, the CDR3 is TGTGCCAGCAGCTTAGGTAGGCCAGACACTAACTATGGCTACACCTTC. The complete variable domain, with remaining parts taken from reference TRBV7-9 and TRBJ1-2, reads DTGVSQNPRHKITKRGQNVTFRCDPISEHNRLYWYRQTLGQGPEFLTYFQNEAQLEKSRLLSDRFSAERPKGSFSTLEIQRTEQGDSAMYLCASSLGRPDTNYGYTFGSGTRLTVV.

The chain carries TRBV4-1 and TRBJ1-4; 7 bases map to TRBD1. The CDR3 is made up of 15 amino acids. Germline CDR1 MGHRA, CDR2 YSYEKL. V was clipped by 1 base and J by 4 bases; unmatched bases: 3. The CDR3 reads CASSQATGINEKLFF. CDR3 sequence (DNA): TGCGCCAGCAGCCAAGCGACAGGGATTAATGAAAAACTGTTTTTT.

V and J are TRBV6-6 and TRBJ1-2; 9 bases line up with TRBD1. Per germline, CDR1 MNHNY and CDR2 SVGAGI (reference sequence). CDR3 size: 16 residues. V lost 6 bases, J lost 3 bases, and 11 bases stayed unmatched. CDR3 protein: CASSSTNRGLDYGYTF. Here the CDR3 DNA reads TGTGCCAGCAGCTCTACTAACAGGGGGCTTGACTATGGCTACACCTTC.

The chain carries TRBV19 and TRBJ1-5; 7 bases fit TRBD1. Germline loops: CDR1 LNHDA, CDR2 SQIVND (reference sequence). V gave up 5 bases and J gave up 2 bases; unmatched junction bases: 12. This CDR3 comprises 17 residues. CDR3: CASSSTWRGPRNQPQHF. The CDR3 bases are TGTGCCAGTAGTTCTACATGGAGGGGGCCTCGCAATCAGCCCCAGCATTTT.

This rearrangement joins TRBV7-9 to TRBJ1-6, with D hard to call. The germline V gene has CDR1 SEHNR and CDR2 FQNEAQ (reference sequence). This CDR3 spans 14 amino acids. Trimming left V 2 bases short and J 8 bases short, with 10 bases between. DNA of the CDR3: TGTGCCAGCAGCTTATCCCGGGAGGATTCACCCCTCCACTTT. Residues: CASSLSREDSPLHF.

This chain links TRBV7-2 with TRBJ1-2, with D tentatively TRBD1 (5 bases). This CDR3 comprises 16 residues. V lost 1 base to trimming and J lost 3 bases, with 15 bases between them. The germline V gene has CDR1 SGHTA and CDR2 FQGNSA. The CDR3 protein is CASSLGGQGWDYGYTF. In DNA, the CDR3 is TGTGCCAGCAGCTTAGGGGGCCAAGGGTGGGACTATGGCTACACCTTC.

The chain couples TRBV4-3 to TRBJ1-6; tentatively, D is TRBD1 (5 bases). The length of the CDR3 is 15 residues. Trimming took off 0 bases at V and 10 bases at J, with 13 bases between the two ends. The germline V gene has CDR1 LGHNA and CDR2 YSLEER. The chain's CDR3 is CASSQDGAWGSPLHF. CDR3 sequence (DNA): TGCGCCAGCAGCCAAGATGGGGCATGGGGCTCACCCCTCCACTTT.

The chain recombines TRBV2 with TRBJ2-7, with 9 bases that match TRBD1. Germline V lookup: CDR1 SNHLY, CDR2 FYNNEI. The CDR3 runs to 14 residues. Trimming cost V 4 bases and J 2 bases; bases outside gene matches: 3. CDR3 region: CASSAGTGTYEQYF. The CDR3 DNA is TGTGCCAGCAGTGCCGGGACAGGGACCTACGAGCAGTACTTC.

The V call is TRBV7-2, the J call TRBJ1-2; D not resolved. The CDR3 is 14 amino acids. Trimming removed 5 bases at V and 4 bases at J, with 14 bases between. The germline V gene has CDR1 SGHTA and CDR2 FQGNSA. CDR3 sequence: CASSAEQVSYGYTF. DNA of the CDR3: TGTGCCAGCAGCGCAGAACAAGTCAGCTATGGCTACACCTTC.

The rearrangement links TRBV18 to TRBJ1-1, with 7 bases that match TRBD1. V was clipped by 6 bases and J by 5 bases; unmatched bases: 6. Germline CDR1 KGHSH, CDR2 LQKENI. This CDR3 spans 13 amino acids. CDR3 sequence (DNA): TGTGCCAGCTCTCCAGCAGGGGGAACTGAAGCTTTCTTT. Its translation: CASSPAGGTEAFF.

The chain joins TRBV15 to TRBJ2-1, with 8 bases fitting TRBD2. Germline V CDR1 and CDR2: LNHNV, YYDKDF (reference sequence). Trimming took 0 bases from V and 4 from J; bases not matched to a gene: 5. The CDR3 contains 16 residues. The CDR3 region is CATSRDLQRGYNEQFF. For the CDR3, the DNA is TGTGCCACCAGCAGAGATCTGCAGCGGGGGTACAATGAGCAGTTCTTC.

The chain recombines TRBV7-2 with TRBJ2-5; D might be TRBD2 (6 bases). Germline V gene lookup returns CDR1 SGHTA and CDR2 FQGNSA. Trimming pared 5 bases from V and 5 bases from J, leaving 18 bases between. The CDR3 runs to 15 residues. The CDR3 sequence is CASSRRDSRWETQYF. The CDR3 DNA follows: TGTGCCAGCAGCCGCCGGGACTCAAGGTGGGAGACCCAGTACTTC.

This clone was counted a few times. The V and J genes are TRBV11-2 and TRBJ1-6; D is unclear. Germline V gene data show CDR1 as SGHAT and CDR2 as FQNNGV. V dropped 0 bases and J dropped 0 bases, with 12 bases sitting between them. There are 18 residues in the CDR3. The CDR3 region has the DNA TGTGCCAGCAGCTTAGATGGCGGGTCGAGCTCCTATAATTCACCCCTCCACTTT. Translation gives CASSLDGGSSSYNSPLHF.

Regarding this clone: The sample has other DNA sequences that encode this CDR3 too. The chain recombines TRBV6-4 with TRBJ1-1; 7 positions match TRBD1. The germline V gene has CDR1 MRHNA and CDR2 SNTAGT. This CDR3 spans 13 amino acids. The V segment lost 6 bases and the J segment 3 bases; nucleotides outside the gene matches: 4. The CDR3 loop reads CASRRQGDTEAFF. The DNA for the CDR3 is TGTGCCAGCAGAAGGCAGGGGGACACTGAAGCTTTCTTT.